The rows below give T cell receptor beta chains drawn from one sample of a study of cytomegalovirus exposure and HLA in healthy donors. Assay used: immunoSEQ multiplex PCR; TCRdb lists only in-frame clones, some missing. The table has roughly 150,000 clones, roughly 85% seen once. Sequencing used PBMCs. These receptors came from a boy younger than 10 in good health and CMV-seronegative. Each CDR3 is given with its conserved first and last residue. D genes are given only for firm matches. Only some rows state a clone size, as once, few, many or a class for expanded clones.

d_gene	v_gene	j_gene	len	abundance	CDR3aa	CDR3nt
-	TRBV6-1	TRBJ2-6	14	-	CASSELAGANVLTF	TGTGCCAGCAGTGAACTAGCTGGGGCCAACGTCCTGACTTTC
TRBD1	TRBV5-1	TRBJ1-2	15	-	CASSPGTGPNYGYTF	TGCGCCAGCAGCCCTGGGACAGGACCTAACTATGGCTACACCTTC
TRBD1	TRBV4-1	TRBJ2-5	16	-	CASSQEGDRGWETQYF	TGCGCCAGCAGCCAAGAAGGGGACAGGGGATGGGAGACCCAGTACTTC
TRBD1	TRBV5-1	TRBJ1-1	13	-	CASHRGWDTEAFF	TGCGCCAGTCACAGGGGGTGGGACACTGAAGCTTTCTTT
TRBD2	TRBV12-5	TRBJ2-3	13	-	CASGFREADTQYF	TGTGCTAGTGGTTTCCGGGAGGCAGATACGCAGTATTTT
TRBD2	TRBV28	TRBJ2-5	14	-	CASSPGTSGETQYF	TGTGCCAGCAGTCCCGGGACTAGCGGAGAGACCCAGTACTTC
-	TRBV11-2	TRBJ1-3	12	-	CASSLGRNTIYF	TGTGCCAGCAGCTTGGGCAGAAACACCATATATTTT
TRBD1	TRBV5-1	TRBJ2-5	14	-	CASSLAGTGVSQYF	TGCGCCAGCAGCTTGGCCGGGACAGGGGTGTCCCAGTACTTC
TRBD2	TRBV19	TRBJ2-7	14	once	CASSIGGRGYEQYF	TGTGCCAGTAGTATTGGCGGGAGGGGCTACGAGCAGTACTTC
TRBD1	TRBV18	TRBJ2-6	18	-	CASSPPDRGIPGANVLTF	TGTGCCAGCTCACCTCCGGACAGGGGGATCCCTGGGGCCAACGTCCTGACTTTC
TRBD1	TRBV5-6	TRBJ2-3	14	-	CASSYDRGTDTQYF	TGTGCCAGCAGTTACGACAGGGGAACAGATACGCAGTATTTT
-	TRBV7-2	TRBJ2-2	12	-	CASSRRTGELFF	TGTGCCAGCAGCCGGCGGACCGGGGAGCTGTTTTTT
-	TRBV7-9	TRBJ1-5	16	-	CSSSPVEGESNQPQHF	TGTTCCAGCAGCCCCGTGGAGGGAGAAAGCAATCAGCCCCAGCATTTT
-	TRBV30	TRBJ1-5	16	-	CAWSVRYRNRNQPQHF	TGTGCCTGGAGTGTAAGGTACAGGAACAGGAATCAGCCCCAGCATTTT
TRBD1	TRBV30	TRBJ2-2	14	-	CAWRGKDRAGELFF	TGTGCCTGGAGGGGAAAAGACAGGGCCGGGGAGCTGTTTTTT